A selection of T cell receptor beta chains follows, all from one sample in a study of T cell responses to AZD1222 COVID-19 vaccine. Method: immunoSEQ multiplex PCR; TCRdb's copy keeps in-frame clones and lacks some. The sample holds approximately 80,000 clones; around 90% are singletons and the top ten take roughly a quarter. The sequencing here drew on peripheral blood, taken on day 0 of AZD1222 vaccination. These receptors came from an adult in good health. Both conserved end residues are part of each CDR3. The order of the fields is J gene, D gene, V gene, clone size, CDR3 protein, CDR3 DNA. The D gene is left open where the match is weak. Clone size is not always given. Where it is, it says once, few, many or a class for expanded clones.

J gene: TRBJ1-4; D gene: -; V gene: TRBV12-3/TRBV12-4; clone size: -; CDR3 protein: CASSGTVGGKLFF; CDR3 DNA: TGTGCCAGCAGTGGGACGGTCGGGGGAAAACTGTTTTTT
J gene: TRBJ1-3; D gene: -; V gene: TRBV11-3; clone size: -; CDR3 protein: CASSLPSPRDRSGNTIYF; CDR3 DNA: TGTGCCAGCAGCTTACCGTCCCCCCGGGACCGCTCTGGAAACACCATATATTTT
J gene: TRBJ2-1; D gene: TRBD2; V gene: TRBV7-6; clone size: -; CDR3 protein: CASSLYTSGYNEQFF; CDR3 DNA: TGTGCCAGCAGCTTGTATACTAGCGGCTACAATGAGCAGTTCTTC
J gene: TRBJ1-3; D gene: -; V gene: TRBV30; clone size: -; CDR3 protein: CAWRVTGYTIYF; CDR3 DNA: TGTGCCTGGCGGGTAACGGGTTACACCATATATTTT
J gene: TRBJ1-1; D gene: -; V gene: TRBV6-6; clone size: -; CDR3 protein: CASSRQINTEAFF; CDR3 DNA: TGTGCCAGCAGTCGACAGATTAACACTGAAGCTTTCTTT
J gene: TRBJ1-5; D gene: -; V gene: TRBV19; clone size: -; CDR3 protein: CASSIDRSNQPQHF; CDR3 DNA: TGTGCCAGTAGTATAGACCGTAGCAATCAGCCCCAGCATTTT
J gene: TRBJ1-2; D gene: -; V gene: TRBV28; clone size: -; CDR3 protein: CATRKAVNGYTF; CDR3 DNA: TGTGCCACCAGAAAGGCTGTTAATGGCTACACCTTC
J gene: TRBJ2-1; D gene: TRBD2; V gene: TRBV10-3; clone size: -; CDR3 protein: CAISERTSGYNEQFF; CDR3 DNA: TGTGCCATCAGTGAGCGGACTAGCGGCTACAATGAGCAGTTCTTC
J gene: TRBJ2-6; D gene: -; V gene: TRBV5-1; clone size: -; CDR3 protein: CASSLTRLSGANVLTF; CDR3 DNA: TGCGCCAGCAGCTTGACCAGACTCTCTGGGGCCAACGTCCTGACTTTC
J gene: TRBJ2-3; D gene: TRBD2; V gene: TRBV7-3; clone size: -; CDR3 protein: CASSLSAGGPDTQYF; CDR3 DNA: TGTGCCAGCAGCTTAAGTGCGGGAGGGCCAGATACGCAGTATTTT
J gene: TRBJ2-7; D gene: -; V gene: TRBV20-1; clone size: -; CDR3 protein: CSASDPESRSYEQYF; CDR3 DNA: TGCAGTGCTAGTGACCCCGAAAGCAGGTCCTACGAGCAGTACTTC
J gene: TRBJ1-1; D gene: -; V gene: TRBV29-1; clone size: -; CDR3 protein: CSVGKGVTEAFF; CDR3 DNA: TGCAGCGTCGGGAAGGGAGTCACTGAAGCTTTCTTT
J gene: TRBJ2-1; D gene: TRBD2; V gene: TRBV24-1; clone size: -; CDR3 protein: CATVGSGGGMDEQFF; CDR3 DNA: TGTGCCACCGTCGGGAGCGGGGGTGGGATGGATGAGCAGTTCTTC
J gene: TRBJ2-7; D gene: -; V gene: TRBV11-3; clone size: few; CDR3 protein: CASSLRTSTEQYF; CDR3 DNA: TGTGCCAGCAGCTTACGGACCTCAACCGAGCAGTACTTC
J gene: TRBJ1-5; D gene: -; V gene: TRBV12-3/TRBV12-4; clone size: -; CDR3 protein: CASSLAGNQPQHF; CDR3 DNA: TGTGCCAGCAGTTTAGCAGGGAATCAGCCCCAGCATTTT
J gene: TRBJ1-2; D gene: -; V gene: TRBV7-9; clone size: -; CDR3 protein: CASSPNDNYGYTF; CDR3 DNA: TGTGCCAGCAGCCCGAACGACAACTATGGCTACACCTTC
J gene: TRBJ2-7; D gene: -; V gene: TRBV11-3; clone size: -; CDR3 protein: CASSFERYEQYF; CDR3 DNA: TGTGCCAGCAGCTTCGAGCGGTACGAGCAGTACTTC
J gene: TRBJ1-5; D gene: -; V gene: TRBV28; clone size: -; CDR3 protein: CASSVGYQPQHF; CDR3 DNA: TGTGCCAGCAGTGTTGGTTATCAGCCCCAGCATTTT
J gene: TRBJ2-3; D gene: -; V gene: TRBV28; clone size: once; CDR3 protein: CASSLNGAGDTQYF; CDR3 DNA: TGTGCCAGCAGTTTAAATGGGGCTGGGGATACGCAGTATTTT